The 2 T cell receptor beta chains reported below all come from one sample, sequenced in a study of CD8+ T cells in alopecia areata. The sequencing template was cDNA reverse transcribed from extracted RNA. Some clones are missing from TCRdb's copy, which holds only in-frame ones; the method was immunoSEQ multiplex PCR. The top ten hold under 1.5% of the sample, which has more than 200,000 clones, roughly two thirds seen once. The sample consisted of CD4+ T cells sorted from blood, taken at week 0. All receptors derive from a human donor with alopecia areata.

This clone has a handful of counts. V and J are TRBV18 and TRBJ2-3, with 11 positions matching TRBD2. Germline V CDR1 and CDR2: KGHSH, LQKENI. Germline trimming cut 3 bases from V and 3 bases from J; bases unmatched to any gene: 5. This CDR3 has 16 amino acids. The DNA for the CDR3 is TGTGCCAGCTCACCCCTTAGCGGGGGGGCAACAGATACGCAGTATTTT. The encoded protein is CASSPLSGGATDTQYF.

The J gene is TRBJ1-1, the V gene TRBV18, with 7 bases aligning to TRBD1. Germline loops: CDR1 KGHSH, CDR2 LQKENI. The CDR3 spans 14 residues. Trimming cost V 6 bases and J 2 bases; bases outside gene matches: 6. CDR3 protein: CASSSDRTNTEAFF. As DNA, the CDR3 is TGTGCCAGCTCTTCGGACAGGACAAACACTGAAGCTTTCTTT.